There are many counts of the clone carrying this TCR beta chain. No antigen is known for it. The sample originates from a study of shared clonotypes between healthy human individuals. General observations from the study: Researchers found naive subsets generally carried larger estimated richness than memory subsets. The study found lower generation probabilities in non-shared clonotypes than in those shared by all four donors.

The CDR3 has 14 amino acids. V was pared by 11 bases and J by 4 bases, with 20 bases between. Data came from immunoSEQ multiplex PCR; TCRdb stores just in-frame clones and leaves some out. There are 600,000 to 800,000 clones in the sample; roughly 72% occur only once, and more than 1.5% lies in the top ten. The chain uses TRBV23-1 and TRBJ1-2; possibly TRBD1 for D (5 bases). TRBV23-1 is labeled an ORF, and its function is uncertain. Sequencing input: memory CD4+ T cells sorted from blood. Subset described: CD45RA-negative fraction. This receptor was taken from a woman aged 25 to 39 in good health. The CDR3 sequence: CAVGEDSDSYGYTF. The CDR3 bases are TGCGCCGTGGGGGAGGACTCGGACTCCTATGGCTACACCTTC.